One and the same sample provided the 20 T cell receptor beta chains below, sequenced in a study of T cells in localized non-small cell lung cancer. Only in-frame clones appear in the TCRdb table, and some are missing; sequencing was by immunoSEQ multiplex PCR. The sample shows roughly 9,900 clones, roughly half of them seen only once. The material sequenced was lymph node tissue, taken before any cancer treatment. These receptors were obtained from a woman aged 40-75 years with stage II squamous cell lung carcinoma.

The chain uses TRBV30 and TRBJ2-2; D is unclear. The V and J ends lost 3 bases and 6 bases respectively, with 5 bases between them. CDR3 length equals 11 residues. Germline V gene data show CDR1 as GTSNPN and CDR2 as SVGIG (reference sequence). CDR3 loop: CAWRLAGELFF. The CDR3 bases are TGTGCCTGGAGGCTGGCCGGGGAGCTGTTTTTT.

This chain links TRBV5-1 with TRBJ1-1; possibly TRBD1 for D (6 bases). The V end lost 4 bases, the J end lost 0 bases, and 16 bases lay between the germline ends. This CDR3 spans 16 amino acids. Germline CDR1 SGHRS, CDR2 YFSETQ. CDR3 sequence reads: CASSPWGDTLNTEAFF. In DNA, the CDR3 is TGCGCCAGCAGCCCTTGGGGGGACACTTTGAACACTGAAGCTTTCTTT.

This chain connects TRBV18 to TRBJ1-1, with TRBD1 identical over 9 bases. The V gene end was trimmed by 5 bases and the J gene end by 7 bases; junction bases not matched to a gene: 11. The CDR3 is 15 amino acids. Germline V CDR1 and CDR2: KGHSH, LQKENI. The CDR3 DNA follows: TGTGCCAGCTCAGAGGGACAGGGAGGGTACGATGAAGCTTTCTTT. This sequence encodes CASSEGQGGYDEAFF.

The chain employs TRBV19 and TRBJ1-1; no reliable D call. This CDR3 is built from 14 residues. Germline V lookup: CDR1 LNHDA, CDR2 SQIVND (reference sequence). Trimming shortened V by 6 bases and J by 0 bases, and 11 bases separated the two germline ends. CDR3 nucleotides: TGTGCCAGTAGGGTCGGGAGTTTGAACACTGAAGCTTTCTTT. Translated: CASRVGSLNTEAFF.

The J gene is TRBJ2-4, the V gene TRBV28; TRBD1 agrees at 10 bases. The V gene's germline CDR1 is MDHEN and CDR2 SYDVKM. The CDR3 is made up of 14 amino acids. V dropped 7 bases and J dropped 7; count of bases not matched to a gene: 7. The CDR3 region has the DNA TGTGCCAGCACTGCCGGGACAGGGGTTAACATTCAGTACTTC. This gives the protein CASTAGTGVNIQYF.

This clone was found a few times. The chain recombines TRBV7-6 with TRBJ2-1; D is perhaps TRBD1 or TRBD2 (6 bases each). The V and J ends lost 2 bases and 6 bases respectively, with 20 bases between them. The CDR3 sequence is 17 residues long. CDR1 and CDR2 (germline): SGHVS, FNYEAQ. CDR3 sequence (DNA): TGTGCCAGCAGCTTACGGAGGGGGGCAGCCCGGCCCAATGAGCAGTTCTTC. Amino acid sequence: CASSLRRGAARPNEQFF. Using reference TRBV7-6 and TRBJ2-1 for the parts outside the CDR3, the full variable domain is GAGVSQSPRYKVTKRGQDVALRCDPISGHVSLYWYRQALGQGPEFLTYFNYEAQQDKSGLPNDRFSAERPEGSISTLTIQRTEQRDSAMYRCASSLRRGAARPNEQFFGPGTRLTVL.

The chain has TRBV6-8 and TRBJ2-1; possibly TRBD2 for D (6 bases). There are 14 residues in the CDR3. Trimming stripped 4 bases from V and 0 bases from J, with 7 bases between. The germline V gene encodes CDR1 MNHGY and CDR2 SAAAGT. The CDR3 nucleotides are TGTGCCAGCAGTTTCGGGAGCTCCTACAATGAGCAGTTCTTC. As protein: CASSFGSSYNEQFF.

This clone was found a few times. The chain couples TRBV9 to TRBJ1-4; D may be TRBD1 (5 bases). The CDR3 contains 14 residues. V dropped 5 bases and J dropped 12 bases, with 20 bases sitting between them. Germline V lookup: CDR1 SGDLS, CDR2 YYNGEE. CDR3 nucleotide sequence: TGTGCCAGCAGTGGTCCGGGGCCACGGTGGGAACTGTTTTTT. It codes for CASSGPGPRWELFF.

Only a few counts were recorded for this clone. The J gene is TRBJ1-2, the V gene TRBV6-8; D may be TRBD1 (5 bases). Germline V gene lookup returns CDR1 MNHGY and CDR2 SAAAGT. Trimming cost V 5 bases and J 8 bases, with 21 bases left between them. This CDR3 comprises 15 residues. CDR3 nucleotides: TGTGCCAGCAGTGATCCCCTTCTGCAGGGTACAGGCTACACCTTC. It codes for CASSDPLLQGTGYTF.

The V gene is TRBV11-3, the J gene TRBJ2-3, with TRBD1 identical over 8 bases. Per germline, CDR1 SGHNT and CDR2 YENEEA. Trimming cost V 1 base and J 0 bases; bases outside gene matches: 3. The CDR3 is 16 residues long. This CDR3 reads CASSLGTGKSTDTQYF. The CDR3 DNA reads TGTGCCAGCAGCTTAGGGACAGGGAAAAGCACAGATACGCAGTATTTT.

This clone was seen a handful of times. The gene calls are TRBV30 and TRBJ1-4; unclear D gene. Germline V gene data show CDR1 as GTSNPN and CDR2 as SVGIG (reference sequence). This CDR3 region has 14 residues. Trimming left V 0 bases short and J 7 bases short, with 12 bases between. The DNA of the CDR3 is TGTGCCTGGAGTGTTCGGGAGAGCGGTGAAAAACTGTTTTTT. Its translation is CAWSVRESGEKLFF.

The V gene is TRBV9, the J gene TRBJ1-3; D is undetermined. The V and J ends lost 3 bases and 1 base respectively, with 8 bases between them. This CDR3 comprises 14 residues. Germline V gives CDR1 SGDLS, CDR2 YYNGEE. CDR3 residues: CASSAYTSGNTIYF. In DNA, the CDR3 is TGTGCCAGCAGCGCCTATACTTCTGGAAACACCATATATTTT.

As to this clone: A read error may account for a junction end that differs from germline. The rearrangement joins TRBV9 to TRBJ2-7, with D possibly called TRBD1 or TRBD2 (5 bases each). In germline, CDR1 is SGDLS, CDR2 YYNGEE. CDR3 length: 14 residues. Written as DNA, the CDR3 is TGTGCCAGCAGCCCACTAGGGACCTCCCACGAGCAGTACTTC. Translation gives CASSPLGTSHEQYF.

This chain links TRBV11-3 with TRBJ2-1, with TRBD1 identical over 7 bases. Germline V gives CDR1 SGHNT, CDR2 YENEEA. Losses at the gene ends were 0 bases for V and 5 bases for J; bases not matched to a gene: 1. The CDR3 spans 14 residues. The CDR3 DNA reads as TGTGCCAGCAGCTTAGAGGGACAGCACAATGAGCAGTTCTTC. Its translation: CASSLEGQHNEQFF.

The CDR3 bases are TGTGCCAGCAGTTCCTTCGTAGGGGGTGAAAAACTGTTTTTT. Translating it yields CASSSFVGGEKLFF. The chain couples TRBV28 to TRBJ1-4; maybe TRBD1 (6 bases). The ends were cut back, 4 bases at V and 7 bases at J, with 13 bases in the middle. This CDR3 has 14 amino acids. Per the germline V gene, CDR1 is MDHEN and CDR2 is SYDVKM.

CDR3 DNA sequence: TGTGCCAGCAGTTTATGGGGAGGGGACGGGCAGCCCCAGCATTTT. It translates to CASSLWGGDGQPQHF. This chain joins TRBV28 and TRBJ1-5; a weak D match, TRBD1 (5 bases). Germline CDR1 and CDR2: MDHEN and SYDVKM. The V end lost 0 bases, the J end lost 7 bases, and 13 bases lay between the germline ends. This CDR3 contains 15 residues.

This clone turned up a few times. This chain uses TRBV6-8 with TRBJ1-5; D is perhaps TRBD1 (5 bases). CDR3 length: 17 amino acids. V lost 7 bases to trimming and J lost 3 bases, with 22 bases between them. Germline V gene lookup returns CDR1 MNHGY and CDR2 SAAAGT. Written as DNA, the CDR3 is TGTGCCAGCACTCCAAAGGGGAGACAGCTTCCCAATCAGCCCCAGCATTTT. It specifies CASTPKGRQLPNQPQHF.

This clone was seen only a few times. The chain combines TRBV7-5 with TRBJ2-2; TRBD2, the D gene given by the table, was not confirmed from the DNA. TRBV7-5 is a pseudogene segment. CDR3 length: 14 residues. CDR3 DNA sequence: TGTGCCAGCAGTGAGGGTCGGGGCACCGGGGAGCTGTTTTTT. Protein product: CASSEGRGTGELFF.

In DNA form, the CDR3 reads TGTGCCAGCAGTGCAGGTTATTCACCCCTCCACTTT. Translating it yields CASSAGYSPLHF. The V call is TRBV28, the J call TRBJ1-6; the D is unclear. CDR1 is MDHEN, CDR2 SYDVKM, per germline. V was cut by 5 bases and J by 8 bases, with 7 bases left in between. The CDR3 is 12 residues long.

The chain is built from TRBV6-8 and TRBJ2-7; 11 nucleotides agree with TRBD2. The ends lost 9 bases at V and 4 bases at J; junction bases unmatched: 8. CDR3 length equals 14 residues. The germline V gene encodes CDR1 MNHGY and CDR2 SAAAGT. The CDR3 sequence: CASTLAGGRYEQYF. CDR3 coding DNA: TGTGCCAGTACATTAGCGGGAGGGCGGTACGAGCAGTACTTC.